This TCR beta chain was captured by sequencing in a study of blood T cells in healthy people across ages. Overall study findings and caveats: Diversity estimates drawn from one million T cells were deemed underestimates.

All donors came from Russia, were Caucasian and healthy, and spanned ages roughly 6 to 95. In each sample, at least 7 million PBMCs were isolated. This clonotype was found a few times. Its antigen is as yet unknown. Germline V CDR1 and CDR2: SEHNR, FQNEAQ (reference sequence). The CDR3 spans 14 residues. A sample-barcoded 5' primer and a J-beta primer mix were used in a second PCR of about 6 to 11 cycles. TCRdb used MiXCR to reprocess the 5' RACE reads, holding one entry per CDR3 protein. The sample includes 710,000 or so distinct CDR3 sequences, 22% of them seen just once. The receptor was derived from a man aged 65-85 years in good health. Sequencing input: blood. The chain employs TRBV7-9 and TRBJ2-1; D possibly corresponds to TRBD2 (6 bases). Near its end, the DNA agrees better with TRBJ2-7, so the J call may be wrong. In nucleotides, the CDR3 is TGTGCCAGCAGCTCCTCAGGGACTTCGGGAGAGCAGTACTTC. Its translation: CASSSSGTSGEQYF.